This T cell receptor (beta chain) emerged from a study of T-cell reconstitution after alpha-beta-depleted transplantation in children. This CDR3 comprises 15 residues. Per the germline V gene, CDR1 is MGHRA and CDR2 is YSYEKL. Trimming took 0 bases from V and 2 from J, leaving 8 bases between them. A TCRbeta library incorporating unique molecular identifiers was prepared. TCRdb re-called the PCR reads through MiXCR, storing one row per CDR3 protein. The sample contains under 450,000 distinct CDR3 sequences, 13% of which appear only once. The chain combines TRBV4-1 with TRBJ2-1, with D unresolved. The receptor comes from a human donor who donated a stem cell graft to a child with Fanconi anemia. The source material was PBMCs, sampled from the stem cell graft. In nucleotides, the CDR3 is TGCGCCAGCAGCCAAGATCTTAGTGCCTACAATGAGCAGTTCTTC. It specifies CASSQDLSAYNEQFF.